This T cell receptor (beta chain) emerged from a study of blood T cell repertoires in COVID-19. Study summary: Samples of COVID-19 (acute and convalescent) were obtained from the United States, Italy and Spain.

This CDR3 has 14 amino acids. Germline lookup yields CDR1 SGHDT and CDR2 YYEEEE. Data came from immunoSEQ multiplex PCR; TCRdb stores just in-frame clones and leaves some out. The sample carries some 250,000 clones, over 75% recorded once. Concerning this clone itself: One end of the junction does not line up with germline, which may come from a read error.

Donors were grouped by their self-reported clinical history. The chain has TRBV5-6 and TRBJ2-7, with no clear D. The material sequenced was PBMCs or T cells enriched from blood (not recorded which). The receptor comes from a woman in her fifties or sixties who had recovered from COVID-19. CDR3 region: CASSFQASSHEQYF. The CDR3 DNA reads as TGTGCCAGCAGCTTCCAAGCGTCCTCCCACGAGCAGTACTTC.